The 31 T cell receptor beta chains below come from one sample, sequenced in a study of vaccination and CD4 T cells after COVID-19. MiXCR, run by TCRdb on the PCR reads, gives a single entry per CDR3 protein. The sample holds fewer than 25,000 distinct CDR3 sequences, around 50% seen once. Material: CD4+ T cells from blood, obtained before SARS-CoV-2 vaccination. These receptors originate from a human donor who had recovered from COVID-19.

This chain joins TRBV6-5 and TRBJ1-3, with D unclear. The CDR3 sequence is 15 residues long. Deletions cut 0 bases from V and 0 bases from J, with 6 bases between. Looked up from germline, CDR1 is MNHEY and CDR2 is SVGAGI. This CDR3 reads CASSYSTGSGNTIYF. The CDR3 nucleotides read TGTGCCAGCAGTTACTCGACCGGCTCTGGAAACACCATATATTTT.

The rearrangement uses TRBV7-8 and TRBJ2-5; D unclear. This CDR3 contains 14 residues. Trimming cost V 0 bases and J 5 bases, with 10 bases left between them. Germline V gives CDR1 SGHVS, CDR2 FQNEAQ. CDR3 residues: CASSLASSMETQYF. DNA of the CDR3: TGTGCCAGCAGCTTAGCATCTAGTATGGAGACCCAGTACTTC.

This clonotype has only a few counts. The genes are TRBV7-2 and TRBJ2-7; a possible D gene is TRBD2 (6 bases). The CDR3 totals 13 residues. CDR1 and CDR2 from the germline V gene are SGHTA and FQGNSA. V was clipped by 0 bases and J by 3 bases, with 6 bases between them. CDR3 protein: CASSLAGGYEQYF. In DNA form, the CDR3 reads TGTGCCAGCAGCTTAGCGGGGGGCTACGAGCAGTACTTC.

CDR3 DNA: TGCAGTGCTAGAGATCCCCGGGGTGCAGGGTTCAACTATGGCTACACCTTC. This encodes CSARDPRGAGFNYGYTF. This chain connects TRBV20-1 to TRBJ1-2, with a weak D call TRBD1 (5 bases). This CDR3 has 17 amino acids. Trimming stripped 0 bases from V and 2 bases from J, with 19 bases between. The germline CDR1 and CDR2 sequences are DFQATT and SNEGSKA (reference sequence).

This clonotype was observed a few times. J is TRBJ2-7 and V is TRBV15, with 10 bases aligning to TRBD2. J was trimmed by 6 bases and V by 0 bases; bases with no gene match: 2. Germline lookup yields CDR1 LNHNV and CDR2 YYDKDF (reference sequence). The CDR3 has 14 residues. In DNA form, the CDR3 reads TGTGCCACCAGCAGAGATTCTAGCGGGAGCGAGCAGTACTTC. Translated, it gives CATSRDSSGSEQYF. Supplemented by reference TRBV15 and TRBJ2-7, the full variable domain reads DAMVIQNPRYQVTQFGKPVTLSCSQTLNHNVMYWYQQKSSQAPKLLFHYYDKDFNNEADTPDNFQSRRPNTSFCFLDIRSPGLGDTAMYLCATSRDSSGSEQYFGPGTRLTVT.

The rearrangement links TRBV7-9 to TRBJ2-1; 9 positions match TRBD2. Trimming cost V 6 bases and J 9 bases; bases outside gene matches: 3. Germline loops: CDR1 SEHNR, CDR2 FQNEAQ (reference sequence). The CDR3 has 12 amino acids. The CDR3 nucleotides are TGTGCCAGCAGAGCGGGACTAGCTGAGCAGTTCTTC. This sequence encodes CASRAGLAEQFF.

This clonotype was detected only a few times. The rearrangement joins TRBV2 to TRBJ1-1, with 8 bases lining up with TRBD1. V was pared by 6 bases and J by 3 bases, with 9 bases of the junction left unmatched. The CDR3 is 15 residues long. Germline V gene sequence: CDR1 SNHLY, CDR2 FYNNEI. This chain's CDR3 is CASRPGTTGDTEAFF. In DNA, the CDR3 is TGTGCCAGCAGACCCGGCACGACAGGGGACACTGAAGCTTTCTTT.

This chain uses TRBV2 with TRBJ2-3; the match to TRBD2 covers 8 bases. The germline V gene has CDR1 SNHLY and CDR2 FYNNEI. The CDR3 is 14 residues long. V trimming: 7 bases; J trimming: 4 bases; junction bases outside the gene matches: 7. The DNA for the CDR3 is TGTGCCAGCATCGAGCGGGAGCTGGCAGATACGCAGTATTTT. As protein: CASIERELADTQYF.

In its sample, this clonotype was seen a few times. This rearrangement joins TRBV6-2 or TRBV6-3 to TRBJ2-7, with unresolved D. The CDR3 length is 15 residues. Germline assignment: CDR1 MNHEY and CDR2 SVGEGT. The V gene lost 5 bases and the J gene lost 3 bases, with 17 bases spanning the gap. CDR3 residues: CASSQGGVLSYEQYF. CDR3 bases: TGTGCCAGCAGTCAAGGTGGGGTTTTAAGCTACGAGCAGTACTTC.

The chain is built from TRBV28 and TRBJ1-4, with D unresolved. The CDR3 extends over 15 amino acids. V lost 5 bases to trimming and J lost 0 bases, with 10 bases between them. CDR1 and CDR2 from the germline V gene are MDHEN and SYDVKM. The CDR3 DNA sequence: TGTGCCAGCAGTCCGGGGATTGCAACTAATGAAAAACTGTTTTTT. Its translation: CASSPGIATNEKLFF.

This clonotype was observed a handful of times. This chain connects TRBV5-4 to TRBJ1-5; unclear D gene. The CDR3 contains 13 residues. Germline loops: CDR1 SGHNT, CDR2 YYREEE (reference sequence). Deletions cut 10 bases from V and 7 bases from J, with 18 bases between. In DNA, the CDR3 is TGTGCCTACGGCGGCCTGTGGAACCAGCCCCAGCATTTT. Translation gives CAYGGLWNQPQHF.

The chain has TRBV27 and TRBJ2-1; 8 positions match TRBD2. The CDR3 has 13 amino acids. Germline V CDR1 and CDR2: MNHEY, SMNVEV (reference sequence). V lost 5 bases and J lost 5; bases outside the gene matches: 2. The CDR3 nucleotides are TGTGCCAGCAGTACGACTAGCGACAATGAGCAGTTCTTC. Amino acid sequence: CASSTTSDNEQFF.

The genes are TRBV28 and TRBJ1-5; TRBD1 agrees at 11 bases. The V gene's germline CDR1 is MDHEN and CDR2 SYDVKM. The length of the CDR3 is 16 residues. The V gene end was trimmed by 6 bases and the J gene end by 0 bases; junction bases not matched to a gene: 4. CDR3 sequence reads: CASSGTGGYSNQPQHF. CDR3 bases: TGTGCCAGCAGCGGGACAGGGGGATATAGCAATCAGCCCCAGCATTTT.

This chain connects TRBV15 to TRBJ1-4; TRBD1 agrees at 9 bases. The CDR3 contains 18 residues. In germline, CDR1 is LNHNV, CDR2 YYDKDF (reference sequence). J was trimmed by 4 bases and V by 5 bases; bases with no gene match: 14. This CDR3 reads CATSHGPPGTGLNEKLFF. The CDR3 DNA reads TGTGCCACCAGCCACGGGCCCCCAGGGACAGGGCTTAATGAAAAACTGTTTTTT. Complete variable domain (other parts from reference TRBV15 and TRBJ1-4): DAMVIQNPRYQVTQFGKPVTLSCSQTLNHNVMYWYQQKSSQAPKLLFHYYDKDFNNEADTPDNFQSRRPNTSFCFLDIRSPGLGDTAMYLCATSHGPPGTGLNEKLFFGSGTQLSVL.

This rearrangement joins TRBV5-4 to TRBJ2-5; D perhaps matches TRBD2 (6 bases). CDR3 length: 15 residues. Germline values: CDR1 SGHNT, CDR2 YYREEE (reference sequence). Trimming removed 2 bases from V and 4 bases from J, with 15 bases in between. CDR3 loop: CASSFGGRLRETQYF. CDR3 nucleotide sequence: TGTGCCAGCAGCTTCGGGGGTAGGTTACGAGAGACCCAGTACTTC.

This clonotype was seen a single time. The chain joins TRBV10-3 to TRBJ2-7; 12 bases match TRBD2. The CDR3 extends over 15 amino acids. Germline V gives CDR1 ENHRY, CDR2 SYGVKD. V shed 5 bases and J 8 bases; nucleotides not matched to a gene: 10. The DNA of the CDR3 is TGTGCCATCAGTACTCGTGGACTAGCGGGGCTGCAGCAGTACTTC. Translating gives CAISTRGLAGLQQYF.

This rearrangement joins TRBV7-9 to TRBJ1-2; 10 nucleotides match TRBD1. The CDR3 covers 13 residues. The trim removed 5 bases at V and 7 bases at J, leaving 4 bases unmatched. Germline CDR1 is SEHNR and CDR2 is FQNEAQ (reference sequence). The CDR3 protein is CASSPGTGVGYTF. DNA of the CDR3: TGTGCCAGCAGCCCGGGGACAGGGGTTGGCTACACCTTC.

The chain is built from TRBV27 and TRBJ2-2, with unresolved D. The CDR3 is 11 residues long. V lost 7 bases, J lost 3 bases, and 3 bases lay in between. Germline V gene data show CDR1 as MNHEY and CDR2 as SMNVEV (reference sequence). CDR3 amino acids: CASKDTGELFF. The CDR3 bases are TGTGCCAGCAAGGACACCGGGGAGCTGTTTTTT.

This clonotype came up a few times. The J gene is TRBJ2-3, the V gene TRBV6-1; the match to TRBD2 covers 8 bases. With 3 bases clipped from V and 4 bases from J, the junction kept 6 bases outside the gene matches. The CDR3 has 15 residues. CDR1 is MNHNS and CDR2 is SASEGT in the germline V gene. The CDR3 loop reads CASSENGREPDTQYF. CDR3 nucleotide sequence: TGTGCCAGCAGTGAGAACGGGAGGGAGCCAGATACGCAGTATTTT.

The chain is built from TRBV19 and TRBJ1-3; D is unclear. The CDR3 consists of 12 residues. From germline, CDR1 is LNHDA and CDR2 SQIVND (reference sequence). V dropped 6 bases and J dropped 0 bases, with 3 bases sitting between them. The DNA for the CDR3 is TGTGCCAGTAGAAGCTCTGGAAACACCATATATTTT. This sequence encodes CASRSSGNTIYF.

This rearrangement joins TRBV15 to TRBJ2-2; D gene unclear. V shed 0 bases and J shed 1 base, with 6 bases lying between them. The CDR3 runs 15 residues. Germline lookup yields CDR1 LNHNV and CDR2 YYDKDF (reference sequence). The CDR3 reads CATSRDLVNTGELFF. In DNA form, the CDR3 reads TGTGCCACCAGCAGAGACCTGGTGAACACCGGGGAGCTGTTTTTT.

This clonotype turned up a few times. This chain uses TRBV6-1 with TRBJ1-3; tentatively, D is TRBD1 (5 bases). This CDR3 is built from 14 residues. CDR1 MNHNS and CDR2 SASEGT come from the germline V gene. V lost 6 bases and J lost 0, with 9 bases in between. The CDR3 DNA is TGTGCCAGCAGCTCAGGGTTCTCTGGAAACACCATATATTTT. Residues: CASSSGFSGNTIYF.

This clonotype was observed a few times. CDR3 loop: CASSQEATGDTEAFF. Here the CDR3 DNA reads TGCGCCAGCAGCCAAGAGGCGACAGGGGACACTGAAGCTTTCTTT. The chain links TRBV4-1 to TRBJ1-1, with 8 bases fitting TRBD1. The CDR3 has 15 amino acids. CDR1 and CDR2 (germline): MGHRA, YSYEKL. V trimming: 0 bases; J trimming: 3 bases; junction bases outside the gene matches: 3.

V usage is TRBV20-1 and J usage is TRBJ2-3, with 13 bases lining up with TRBD2. The J segment lost 11 bases and the V segment lost 6 bases, leaving 14 bases of the junction unmatched. The CDR3 spans 15 residues. CDR1 is DFQATT and CDR2 is SNEGSKA in the germline V gene (reference sequence). The CDR3 coding sequence is TGCAGTGCGAGGACTAGCGGGAGCCCCCAAGAGGAGCAGTATTTT. It yields the protein CSARTSGSPQEEQYF.

The genes are TRBV2 and TRBJ1-2; TRBD1 matches at 7 bases. The trim removed 6 bases at V and 8 bases at J, leaving 6 bases unmatched. From germline, CDR1 is SNHLY and CDR2 FYNNEI. This CDR3 has 12 amino acids. CDR3 amino acids: CASSRDSDGYTF. CDR3 coding DNA: TGTGCCAGCAGCCGGGACAGTGACGGCTACACCTTC.

This clonotype was observed a handful of times. This sequence joins TRBV20-1 and TRBJ2-5, with 8 nucleotides matching TRBD1. With 5 bases clipped from V and 4 bases from J, the junction kept 9 bases outside the gene matches. The V gene's germline CDR1 is DFQATT and CDR2 SNEGSKA (reference sequence). The CDR3 has 14 amino acids. The CDR3: CSAAAGQGRETQYF. As DNA, the CDR3 is TGCAGTGCTGCGGCTGGACAGGGTAGAGAGACCCAGTACTTC.

This clonotype was found a few times. V usage is TRBV7-2 and J usage is TRBJ1-6; TRBD1 agrees at 8 bases. Germline loops: CDR1 SGHTA, CDR2 FQGNSA. V lost 6 bases to trimming and J lost 7 bases; unmatched junction nucleotides: 2. This CDR3 contains 13 residues. CDR3 sequence reads: CASRAGGNSPLHF. CDR3 sequence (DNA): TGTGCCAGCAGGGCAGGGGGCAATTCACCCCTCCACTTT.

The chain recombines TRBV10-3 with TRBJ2-1, with a weak D call TRBD1 (5 bases). Germline V lookup: CDR1 ENHRY, CDR2 SYGVKD. V was cut by 4 bases and J by 5 bases, with 12 bases left in between. CDR3 length: 14 residues. DNA of the CDR3: TGTGCCATCAGTGGGGGTGACAGAAACAATGAGCAGTTCTTC. This gives the protein CAISGGDRNNEQFF.

In this sample, this clonotype turned up once. The chain has TRBV12-3 or TRBV12-4 and TRBJ2-2, with 13 bases identical to TRBD2. CDR3 length: 15 residues. The V and J ends lost 4 bases and 7 bases, in that order; junction bases with no gene match: 3. This CDR3 reads CASSSRTSGSGELFF. CDR3 DNA sequence: TGTGCCAGCAGTTCCCGGACTAGCGGGAGCGGGGAGCTGTTTTTT.

This rearrangement joins TRBV2 to TRBJ1-1; D gene ambiguous. The V gene lost 3 bases and the J gene lost 7 bases, with 3 bases spanning the gap. CDR1 and CDR2 (germline): SNHLY, FYNNEI. This CDR3 is built from 10 residues. CDR3 amino acids: CASSENEAFF. CDR3 in DNA: TGTGCCAGCAGTGAGAATGAAGCTTTCTTT.

This chain uses TRBV2 with TRBJ2-5; TRBD2 matches at 8 bases. CDR3 length equals 14 residues. CDR1 and CDR2 (germline): SNHLY, FYNNEI. V shed 10 bases, J shed 6 bases, and the junction held 13 bases outside the gene matches. This chain's CDR3 is CANIAVAGIKTQYF. DNA of the CDR3: TGTGCCAACATCGCGGTAGCGGGAATTAAGACCCAGTACTTC. The full variable domain, with the rest looked up from reference TRBV2 and TRBJ2-5, is EPEVTQTPSHQVTQMGQEVILRCVPISNHLYFYWYRQILGQKVEFLVSFYNNEISEKSEIFDDQFSVERPDGSNFTLKIRSTKLEDSAMYFCANIAVAGIKTQYFGPGTRLLVL.